The TCR beta chain under discussion was sequenced for a study of OX40 agonist ivuxolimab in advanced cancers. This clone showed up just a few times. Only in-frame clones appear in the TCRdb table, and some are missing; sequencing was by immunoSEQ multiplex PCR. The repertoire holds tens of thousands of clones, with 88% as singletons. This CDR3 is built from 14 residues. Germline V gives CDR1 KGHSH, CDR2 LQKENI. After removal of 3 bases from V and 3 bases from J, the junction contained 1 base not matched to a gene. This receptor was obtained from an adult with an advanced solid tumor such as melanoma, head and neck, liver or kidney cancer. The sequencing used CD4+ or CD8+ T cells sorted from blood, collected in a trial of the OX40 agonist ivuxolimab. The V gene is TRBV18, the J gene TRBJ1-5; 8 bases align to TRBD1. The CDR3 bases are TGTGCCAGCTCACCGGACAGGGACAATCAGCCCCAGCATTTT. Protein sequence: CASSPDRDNQPQHF.